Shown below are 10 T cell receptor beta chains from a single sample sequenced in a study of regulatory T cells in long-lasting Graves disease. TCR beta libraries were built with iRepertoire HTBI primers and Arm-PCR of CDR3 regions. A single record per CDR3 protein comes from TCRdb applying MiXCR to the multiplex PCR reads. The top ten clones hold around 36% of a sample with approximately 300,000 distinct CDR3 sequences, 15% to 20% of them seen once. Time point: newly diagnosed GD, antithyroid drugs for less than 3 months. RNA isolated from PBMCs was used to make the TCR library. The sample was peripheral blood mononuclear cells (PBMCs), taken at new diagnosis, from a patient treated with antithyroid drugs. The receptor source for this set is a female donor with Graves disease.

As for this clonotype: One base away lies a much larger clone, so this may be a sequencing read error. The chain couples TRBV18 to TRBJ2-3; D is undetermined. The CDR3 extends over 12 amino acids. Germline CDR1 is KGHSH and CDR2 is LQKENI. In nucleotides, the CDR3 is TGTGCCAACTCACCAAGGTCCGGTACGCAGTATTTT. As protein: CANSPRSGTQYF.

With respect to this clonotype: With only one base between it and a far larger clone, this is likely a read error. The chain joins TRBV7-3 to TRBJ1-4; 10 bases align to TRBD1. CDR1 and CDR2 from the germline V gene are SGHTA and FQGTGA. CDR3 length: 16 amino acids. This chain's CDR3 is CASGLRTGGPNEKLIF. The DNA of the CDR3 is TGTGCCAGCGGCTTGCGGACAGGGGGACCTAATGAAAAACTGATTTTT.

This clonotype was recorded at least ten times. The chain carries TRBV28 and TRBJ2-3, with 10 nucleotides matching TRBD2. The V gene end was trimmed by 7 bases and the J gene end by 2 bases; junction bases not matched to a gene: 6. This CDR3 spans 15 amino acids. CDR1 MDHEN and CDR2 SYDVKM come from the germline V gene. The CDR3 here is CASTLAGATTDTQYF. In nucleotides, the CDR3 is TGTGCCAGCACTCTAGCGGGAGCCACCACAGATACGCAGTATTTT.

This clonotype has at least ten counts. The chain carries TRBV11-2 and TRBJ2-5; D may match TRBD1 or TRBD2 (5 bases each). Germline V CDR1 and CDR2: SGHAT, FQNNGV. The CDR3 loop spans 14 amino acids. V lost 5 bases to trimming and J lost 5 bases, with 15 bases between them. CDR3: CASSPRGTTETQYF. The CDR3 bases are TGTGCCAGCAGCCCGCGAGGGACGACGGAGACCCAGTACTTC.

The chain combines TRBV20-1 with TRBJ2-1; 10 bases fit TRBD2. V shed 6 bases and J 4 bases; nucleotides not matched to a gene: 9. Germline CDR1 and CDR2: DFQATT and SNEGSKA (reference sequence). The CDR3 has 15 amino acids. CDR3: CSAKREREGYNEQFF. CDR3 nucleotide sequence: TGCAGTGCCAAAAGGGAGCGGGAGGGATACAATGAGCAGTTCTTC.

The J gene is TRBJ2-2, the V gene TRBV15; D is undetermined. Deletions cut 0 bases from V and 3 bases from J, with 8 bases between. CDR1 and CDR2 from the germline V gene are LNHNV and YYDKDF (reference sequence). This CDR3 is built from 15 residues. The CDR3 coding sequence is TGTGCCACCAGCAGAGATTTAGGAGACACCGGGGAGCTGTTTTTT. Translated, it gives CATSRDLGDTGELFF.

This clonotype was recorded many times. V is TRBV7-8 and J is TRBJ2-7; 7 bases fit TRBD1. The CDR3 is made up of 15 amino acids. Looked up from germline, CDR1 is SGHVS and CDR2 is FQNEAQ. V lost 1 base and J lost 2; bases outside the gene matches: 5. The CDR3 region has the DNA TGTGCCAGCAGCTTAGGGGCCGGGACAGCCTACGAGCAGTACTTC. This codes for CASSLGAGTAYEQYF.

There are a few counts of this clonotype. A much larger clone is a single base away; this may be a read error. This chain uses TRBV2 with TRBJ2-1; D possibly corresponds to TRBD1 (5 bases). Matching the DNA end better, TRBJ2-4 makes the J call doubtful. The CDR3 covers 13 residues. Germline V gene lookup returns CDR1 SNHLY and CDR2 FYNNEI. CDR3 sequence (DNA): TGTGCCAGCAGTGAACAGGGAACAAACACTCAGTACTTC. Amino acids: CASSEQGTNTQYF.

The chain couples TRBV3-1 to TRBJ1-6; D unresolved. The ends were cut back, 4 bases at V and 7 bases at J, with 14 bases in the middle. The CDR3 sequence is 15 residues long. Germline V gives CDR1 LGHDT, CDR2 YNNKEL (reference sequence). The CDR3 sequence is CASSPWGEGNSPLHF. Here the CDR3 DNA reads TGTGCCAGCAGCCCCTGGGGAGAGGGCAATTCACCCCTCCACTTT.

At least ten counts were recorded for this clonotype. The V gene is TRBV29-1, the J gene TRBJ2-5, with a weak D call TRBD1 (6 bases). Germline loops: CDR1 SQVTM, CDR2 ANQGSEA. Trimming removed 2 bases at V and 2 bases at J, with 18 bases between. The length of the CDR3 is 16 residues. CDR3 DNA: TGCAGCGTTGAAATCAAGGGCTGGACAGAGCAAGAGACCCAGTACTTC. Protein: CSVEIKGWTEQETQYF.